The present T cell receptor beta chain was sequenced within a study of early T cells in non-severe SARS-CoV-2 infection. For the study at large: The authors sequenced bulk RNA from unsorted whole blood, leaving chains unpaired.

In this sample, this clonotype turned up a few times. Its antigen is unidentified. Findings of the study overall: In VDJdb matching, anti-spike CD8 responses were favored while private and CD4 specificities went missing.

Germline V gene data show CDR1 as DFQATT and CDR2 as SNEGSKA (reference sequence). J lost 5 bases, V lost 5 bases, and 7 bases had no gene match. This CDR3 is 13 amino acids long. The library protocol tagged individual cDNA molecules with unique molecular identifiers. From the 5' RACE reads, TCRdb called clonotypes with MiXCR, one entry per CDR3 protein. The sample includes approximately 45,000 distinct CDR3 sequences, approximately 11% of them seen just once. Sequencing input: whole blood. The receptor was derived from an adult who was a healthcare worker with PCR-confirmed SARS-CoV-2 infection or an uninfected control (not recorded which). J is TRBJ2-7 and V is TRBV20-1; 9 nucleotides agree with TRBD1. The CDR3 protein is CSAVGQGWDEQYF. The DNA of the CDR3 is TGCAGTGCTGTGGGACAGGGTTGGGACGAGCAGTACTTC.